The clone carrying this TCR beta chain has only a few counts. Its antigen is not identified. TCRdb reanalysed the 5' RACE reads using MiXCR and keeps one entry per CDR3 protein. The data contain around 250,000 distinct CDR3 sequences, roughly 13% of them singletons. The data stem from a study of identical twins. Regarding the study as a whole: Twins' excess sharing was less marked for out-of-frame beta sequences.

This CDR3 has 17 residues. Unmatched junction bases numbered 14, after V lost 3 bases and J lost 4 bases. The same data also contributed to another study, on yellow fever vaccine responses in identical twins.

Sequencing was done on a sample of memory (CD45RO+) T cells sorted from blood. This TCR was recovered from a woman aged 18-29 years in good health. The chain employs TRBV12-3 or TRBV12-4 and TRBJ2-7; 8 positions match TRBD1. The CDR3 sequence is CASSFVGSRGLGYEQYF. The CDR3 nucleotides read TGTGCCAGCAGTTTCGTCGGATCCAGGGGGCTAGGGTACGAGCAGTACTTC.